This T cell receptor beta chain was recorded in a study of T cells in localized non-small cell lung cancer (dated by TCRdb to the early 2020s). Study-wide context: The study analyzed T cell repertoires of 236 early-stage NSCLC patients, comparing tumors and uninvolved tumor-adjacent lungs. The cohort was made up of around 220 treatment-naive NSCLC patients whose localized lung tumors had been resected. A mean age of approximately 66 years was recorded for the NSCLC patients, of whom under 150 were male and more than 85 were female. Findings and caveats that apply to the study as a whole: Longer overall survival was associated with higher T cell density in blood, whereas shorter survival was associated with higher clonality in adjacent lung. Because multi-region tumor sequencing was not performed, intratumor heterogeneity could not be ruled out. The highest T cell clonality was observed in uninvolved tumor-adjacent lung, where clonality exceeded that of tumor, suggesting that antigenic responses were more focused in uninvolved tumor-adjacent lung. Of the top 100 tumor clones, a median of about 53 were detected in paired uninvolved adjacent lung; under 30 were also among that lung's top 100. Because of the exploratory design, TCR variables were selected using unadjusted p-values without false-discovery rate correction.

Comments on this clone: What antigen it recognizes has not been identified. No base qualities exist here, and no much larger clone lies one base off it.

At diagnosis, tumor, uninvolved tumor-adjacent lung and peripheral blood were collected and then preserved as a mix of FFPE and fresh-frozen material. For TCR repertoire profiling, blood samples were analyzed in the form of peripheral blood mononuclear cells. The immunoSEQ Assay was used to sequence TCR beta CDR3 regions from DNA. Regarding the original processing steps: T cell density was computed as TCR beta template counts normalized to usable DNA estimated by amplifying housekeeping genes. Richness was estimated with the preseqR package, extrapolating to 400,000 templates for PBMC samples and 120,000 templates for tissue samples. Clonality was defined by subtracting Pielou's evenness from one. To identify tissue-enriched TCRs, differential abundance testing was run on productive amino-acid clonotypes with a minimum total count of 5 and an alpha of 0.1. The Jaccard Index and the Morisita Overlap Index were used to measure how much the repertoires overlapped between compartments. GLIPH clustered TCR beta CDR3s with public tetramer-defined viral CDR3s; viral motifs required at least three viral sequences plus V-gene enrichment. This immuneACCESS table, as held by TCRdb, lists in-frame sequences with V and J called but not all clones. Of the missing ones, under half trace to an unresolved V gene in checked studies; the others have no known cause. V, J and clone size were drawn from that table, and D and trimming were deduced from the DNA. Present in this sample are about 40,000 clones, approximately 86% of which were seen just once. The top ten constitute 3.5% of the sample.

V was cut back by 5 bases and J by 4 bases, leaving a gap of 13 bases between them. Measured from the cysteine to the phenylalanine, the CDR3 is 14 residues long. This entry keeps only the CDR3 DNA: 42 bases, framed from base 1. As encoded in the germline V gene, CDR1 is SGHRS while CDR2 is YFSETQ. Sequencing used peripheral blood, obtained before any cancer treatment. The TCR sequence derives from a man aged 18-49 years with stage I lung adenocarcinoma. The sequence joins TRBV5-1 to TRBJ2-1; the D gene could be either TRBD1 or TRBD2, each agreeing at 5 bases. The CDR3 protein is CASRPGTGYNEQFF. The DNA sequence is as follows: TGCGCCAGCAGACCCGGGACGGGGTACAATGAGCAGTTCTTC. With the rest looked up from the reference TRBV5-1 and TRBJ2-1 genes rather than sequenced, the full variable domain is KAGVTQTPRYLIKTRGQQVTLSCSPISGHRSVSWYQQTPGQGLQFLFEYFSETQRNKGNFPGRFSGRQFSNSRSEMNVSTLELGDSALYLCASRPGTGYNEQFFGPGTRLTVL.